The source of this T cell receptor beta chain is a study of T cells in localized non-small cell lung cancer. Only in-frame clones appear in the TCRdb table, and some are missing; sequencing was by immunoSEQ multiplex PCR. Altogether around 9,600 clones are present, roughly 90% being singletons, with the ten largest covering 2% to 2.5%. Unmatched junction bases numbered 3, after V lost 3 bases and J lost 8 bases. From germline, CDR1 is MNHNS and CDR2 SASEGT. The CDR3 has 14 residues. The rearrangement joins TRBV6-1 to TRBJ2-1, with TRBD2 identical over 11 bases. The sequence came from a female donor at least 60 years old with stage II squamous cell lung carcinoma. This material consisted of peripheral blood, taken before any cancer treatment. The CDR3 loop is CASSDRGLADEQFF. Written as DNA, the CDR3 is TGTGCCAGCAGTGATAGGGGACTAGCGGATGAGCAGTTCTTC.